The 21 T cell receptor beta chains below come from one sample, sequenced in a study of blood T cell repertoires in COVID-19. Measured with immunoSEQ multiplex PCR; TCRdb has only the in-frame clones, and not every one. The data hold over 150,000 clones, with around 85% observed a single time. The sequenced sample consisted of PBMCs or T cells enriched from blood (not recorded which). These receptors were obtained from a man in his forties who had recovered from COVID-19.

V is TRBV28 and J is TRBJ1-4; D not resolved. The CDR3 extends over 15 amino acids. V dropped 5 bases and J dropped 4 bases, with 14 bases sitting between them. The germline CDR1 and CDR2 sequences are MDHEN and SYDVKM. The DNA for the CDR3 is TGTGCCAGCAGTGGCCGAACGGGGATTAATGAAAAACTGTTTTTT. This translates into CASSGRTGINEKLFF. The full variable domain, in which reference TRBV28 and TRBJ1-4 provide the parts outside the CDR3, is DVKVTQSSRYLVKRTGEKVFLECVQDMDHENMFWYRQDPGLGLRLIYFSYDVKMKEKGDIPEGYSVSREKKERFSLILESASTNQTSMYLCASSGRTGINEKLFFGSGTQLSVL.

The chain combines TRBV28 with TRBJ1-5, with a weak D call TRBD1 (5 bases). From germline, CDR1 is MDHEN and CDR2 SYDVKM. The CDR3 is 13 residues long. V lost 10 bases to trimming and J lost 3 bases, with 13 bases between them. Written as DNA, the CDR3 is TGTGCCACTATTCCAGGGTACAATCAGCCCCAGCATTTT. It encodes CATIPGYNQPQHF. Filled out from reference TRBV28 and TRBJ1-5, the complete variable domain reads DVKVTQSSRYLVKRTGEKVFLECVQDMDHENMFWYRQDPGLGLRLIYFSYDVKMKEKGDIPEGYSVSREKKERFSLILESASTNQTSMYLCATIPGYNQPQHFGDGTRLSIL.

This chain joins TRBV19 and TRBJ1-2, with 12 bases that match TRBD1. Germline CDR1 LNHDA, CDR2 SQIVND (reference sequence). Unmatched junction bases numbered 6, after V lost 0 bases and J lost 4 bases. The CDR3 is 17 residues long. For the CDR3, the DNA is TGTGCCAGTAGTATAGATCCGGGGACAGGGGGCGTCTATGGCTACACCTTC. Translated: CASSIDPGTGGVYGYTF.

The genes are TRBV23-1 and TRBJ2-2; 8 bases line up with TRBD1. TRBV23-1 counts as an open reading frame of uncertain function. The J segment lost 3 bases and the V segment lost 1 base, leaving 25 bases of the junction unmatched. The CDR3 loop spans 23 amino acids. The CDR3 sequence: CASSQLAVPWGQGAFLHTGELFF. As DNA, the CDR3 is TGCGCCAGCAGTCAATTAGCCGTTCCTTGGGGGCAGGGGGCTTTCTTACACACCGGGGAGCTGTTTTTT.

This chain joins TRBV6-1 and TRBJ2-7; TRBD2 matches at 10 bases. V shed 2 bases, J shed 4 bases, and the junction held 5 bases outside the gene matches. CDR3 size: 15 residues. Germline CDR1 is MNHNS and CDR2 is SASEGT. The CDR3: CASSEMVAGGYEQYF. The CDR3 bases are TGTGCCAGCAGTGAAATGGTAGCGGGAGGTTACGAGCAGTACTTC.

The chain joins TRBV6-5 to TRBJ2-3, with D possibly matching TRBD2 (6 bases). The V end lost 9 bases, the J end lost 7 bases, and 17 bases lay between the germline ends. CDR3 length: 13 residues. CDR1 and CDR2 (germline): MNHEY, SVGAGI. The CDR3 DNA reads as TGTGCCAGTATAGATTCCGGGGGACATACGCAGTATTTT. This gives the protein CASIDSGGHTQYF.

The rearrangement links TRBV2 to TRBJ2-3, with 10 bases lining up with TRBD2. There are 13 residues in the CDR3. The germline V gene has CDR1 SNHLY and CDR2 FYNNEI. Losses at the gene ends were 5 bases for V and 14 bases for J; bases not matched to a gene: 10. This CDR3 reads CASSIGASGGWYF. CDR3 coding DNA: TGTGCCAGCAGTATCGGGGCTAGCGGGGGATGGTATTTT.

This clone was recorded only once. V gene TRBV3-1 (or the pseudogene TRBV3-2) combines with J gene TRBJ2-5, with TRBD2 identical over 10 bases. The CDR3 has 15 amino acids. V trimming: 4 bases; J trimming: 1 base; junction bases outside the gene matches: 3. Germline V gene sequence: CDR1 LGHDT, CDR2 YNNKEL (reference sequence). CDR3: CASSRRLAGQETQYF. The CDR3 DNA reads TGTGCCAGCAGCCGGAGACTAGCGGGCCAAGAGACCCAGTACTTC.

This clone was detected once. The rearrangement joins TRBV11-2 to TRBJ2-5; 8 nucleotides line up with TRBD2. This CDR3 has 13 amino acids. Germline V gene sequence: CDR1 SGHAT, CDR2 FQNNGV. V lost 2 bases, J lost 4 bases, and 0 bases stayed unmatched. In DNA form, the CDR3 reads TGTGCCAGCAGCTTACTAGCGGGAGAGACCCAGTACTTC. It specifies CASSLLAGETQYF.

A single count supports this clone. The CDR3 nucleotides are TGCGCCAGCAGCTTGACTATGTCAGGGGCGAACACTGAAGCTTTCTTT. Amino acids: CASSLTMSGANTEAFF. The chain uses TRBV5-1 and TRBJ1-1, with D perhaps matching TRBD1 (6 bases). V was pared by 1 base and J by 1 base, with 14 bases between. Germline V gene sequence: CDR1 SGHRS, CDR2 YFSETQ. The CDR3 is 16 residues long.

This sequence joins TRBV2 and TRBJ1-5; no definite D call. Trimming removed 7 bases from V and 5 bases from J, with 12 bases in between. The CDR3 has 13 residues. CDR1 and CDR2 (germline): SNHLY, FYNNEI. The CDR3 DNA is TGTGCCAGCACCGAGATCGGTGATCAGCCCCAGCATTTT. Translated, it gives CASTEIGDQPQHF.

This clone has a single count. This sequence joins TRBV19 and TRBJ1-5; D remains unclear. CDR1 and CDR2 (germline): LNHDA, SQIVND (reference sequence). V lost 1 base, J lost 3 bases, and 13 bases lay in between. This CDR3 contains 16 residues. The CDR3 DNA reads as TGTGCCAGTAGTATAGGCCTACGGGAAGTCAATCAGCCCCAGCATTTT. Translation: CASSIGLREVNQPQHF.

This rearrangement joins TRBV27 to TRBJ1-4, with a possible D match to TRBD1 (5 bases). Trimming cost V 1 base and J 0 bases, with 6 bases left between them. The CDR3 runs 15 residues. Germline V CDR1 and CDR2: MNHEY, SMNVEV (reference sequence). The CDR3 here is CASSLWGTTNEKLFF. The CDR3 nucleotides are TGTGCCAGCAGTTTATGGGGCACAACTAATGAAAAACTGTTTTTT.

The rearrangement links TRBV19 to TRBJ1-1, with 7 bases identical to TRBD1. V was clipped by 1 base and J by 0 bases; unmatched bases: 11. Germline-derived CDR1 and CDR2 are LNHDA and SQIVND (reference sequence). CDR3 length: 18 residues. CDR3 nucleotide sequence: TGTGCCAGTAGTATAGGGATTCGACAGGGTAGGATGAACACTGAAGCTTTCTTT. Protein: CASSIGIRQGRMNTEAFF.

The chain joins TRBV7-9 to TRBJ1-1; D call uncertain. There are 14 residues in the CDR3. Looked up from germline, CDR1 is SEHNR and CDR2 is FQNEAQ (reference sequence). The V gene lost 5 bases and the J gene lost 4 bases, with 14 bases spanning the gap. CDR3: CASSQKRESTEAFF. The CDR3 bases are TGTGCCAGCAGCCAAAAGCGGGAATCCACTGAAGCTTTCTTT.

The rearrangement links TRBV3-1 (or the pseudogene TRBV3-2) to TRBJ2-1; D call uncertain. Germline V gene sequence: CDR1 LGHDT, CDR2 YNNKEL (reference sequence). V was cut by 1 base and J by 4 bases, with 5 bases left in between. CDR3 length: 13 amino acids. Written as DNA, the CDR3 is TGTGCCAGCAGCCAAGTGCGGTACAATGAGCAGTTCTTC. Translation gives CASSQVRYNEQFF.

The CDR3 protein is CASSRGLAGGDRYNEQFF. The CDR3 nucleotides are TGTGCCAGCAGCCGGGGACTAGCGGGGGGGGATCGCTACAATGAGCAGTTCTTC. The chain uses TRBV3-1 (or the pseudogene TRBV3-2) and TRBJ2-1; the match to TRBD2 covers 16 bases. Per germline, CDR1 LGHDT and CDR2 YNNKEL (reference sequence). Trimming cost V 4 bases and J 3 bases; bases outside gene matches: 6. The CDR3 is 18 residues long.

This clone was recorded many times. CDR3 nucleotide sequence: TGCGCCAGCAGAAATAGGACGGGGGGCCGCCTCGACTATGGCTACACCTTC. Translated: CASRNRTGGRLDYGYTF. The chain has TRBV5-1 and TRBJ1-2; possible D gene TRBD1, 6 bases. Germline V gives CDR1 SGHRS, CDR2 YFSETQ. The CDR3 length is 17 residues. V lost 5 bases and J 3 bases, leaving 23 bases between the germline ends.

This chain joins TRBV3-1 (or the pseudogene TRBV3-2) and TRBJ1-1; no firm D call. Trimming removed 1 base from V and 5 bases from J, with 14 bases in between. This CDR3 has 15 residues. From germline, CDR1 is LGHDT and CDR2 YNNKEL (reference sequence). DNA for the CDR3: TGTGCCAGCAGCCAAGGAGGGTCTAGTGGTACTGAAGCTTTCTTT. As protein: CASSQGGSSGTEAFF.

The chain employs TRBV27 and TRBJ2-7; TRBD1 matches at 9 bases. The CDR3 is made up of 16 amino acids. V lost 3 bases, J lost 4 bases, and 10 bases stayed unmatched. CDR1 is MNHEY, CDR2 SMNVEV, per germline (reference sequence). As DNA, the CDR3 is TGTGCCAGCAGTTTGCGCTCCGGGACAGGGTCGTACGAGCAGTACTTC. It is translated as CASSLRSGTGSYEQYF.

This chain uses TRBV5-4 with TRBJ1-4; tentatively, D is TRBD1 (5 bases). Germline V gene data show CDR1 as SGHNT and CDR2 as YYREEE (reference sequence). V gave up 4 bases and J gave up 7 bases, with 14 bases separating them. The CDR3 contains 14 residues. The CDR3 protein is CASSNDDRIEKLFF. The CDR3 DNA is TGTGCCAGCAGCAACGACGACAGAATTGAAAAACTGTTTTTT.